These T cell receptor beta chains were read from a single sample in a study of control samples from healthy donors and cancer patients. TCRdb's copy holds only in-frame clones and misses some; the assay was immunoSEQ multiplex PCR. The repertoire holds 70,000 to 85,000 clones, 84% seen once, with more than 9% in the top ten. Sequencing was done on a sample of PBMCs. These TCRs come from a man between 60 and 75 years old with head and neck cancer. Each CDR3 is given with its conserved first and last residue. The size of a clone is reported for some rows only, either as once, few or many, or as a class for expanded clones.

V gene	J gene	clone size	CDR3 protein
TRBV19	TRBJ1-2	-	CASSGVLDRNYGYTF
TRBV18	TRBJ1-3	-	CASSPRDKNTIYF
TRBV7-9	TRBJ2-6	-	CASSSGNRERHSGANVLTF
TRBV27	TRBJ1-1	-	CASSKQDGLNTEAFF
TRBV2	TRBJ2-7	-	CASEWTGREGEQYF
TRBV20-1	TRBJ1-1	-	CSASLEWGRTEAFF
TRBV19	TRBJ1-1	-	CASSLRQGVYSTEAFF
TRBV28	TRBJ2-7	-	CASSLSDFKSYEQYF
TRBV19	TRBJ2-2	once	CASSHGQGRHGELFF
TRBV28	TRBJ1-5	-	CASSPGMGARQPQHF
TRBV3-1/TRBV3-2	TRBJ1-3	-	CASSHFTGQGLAGNTIYF
TRBV11-2	TRBJ2-1	-	CASSLAVAAYNEQFF
TRBV12-3/TRBV12-4	TRBJ1-3	-	CASTKGGGNTIYF
TRBV6-5	TRBJ2-7	-	CASSYQRGPYEQYF
TRBV6-5	TRBJ2-7	few	CASIQESPYEQYF
TRBV7-9	TRBJ1-3	-	CACPGRGDFGNTIYF
TRBV6-4	TRBJ1-2	-	CASSDDWGGGSYTF
TRBV6-2/TRBV6-3	TRBJ1-5	-	CASSPDISSNQPQHF
TRBV18	TRBJ2-1	-	CASSLNVFLAGSYNEQFF
TRBV27	TRBJ1-3	-	CASRGLGQGNTIYF
TRBV4-2	TRBJ1-4	-	CASSPRGGNNEKLFF
TRBV2	TRBJ2-3	-	CASTRVSGNTQYF
TRBV4-1	TRBJ2-7	-	CASSQGLAGVSGHEQYF
TRBV5-1	TRBJ2-5	-	CASSSKVLPGLAGGETQYF
TRBV28	TRBJ1-4	-	CASSLRGEGGEKLFF
TRBV28	TRBJ2-7	once	CATRKQGSYEQYF
TRBV19	TRBJ2-3	-	CASSIRPGGSTDTQYF
TRBV6-5	TRBJ2-1	-	CASSLRSSYNEQFF
TRBV19	TRBJ2-1	-	CASSGGTSGRRYEQFF